This T cell receptor (beta chain) stems from a study of identifying expanded T cells in peripheral blood. J was trimmed by 15 bases and V by 5 bases; bases with no gene match: 12. The CDR3 runs 13 residues. Germline CDR1 MDHEN, CDR2 SYDVKM. Libraries were prepared by immunoSEQ multiplex PCR; TCRdb keeps only in-frame clonotypes and omits some of them. The sample yields about 110,000 clones, about nine tenths seen once. The gene calls are TRBV28 and TRBJ2-1; 8 nucleotides agree with TRBD1. The sequencing sample was made of blood. The source is a person aged 18 to 69 in good health. DNA of the CDR3: TGTGCCAGCAGTCCCACAGGGGGTCAGGTAGGGTTCTTC. Translated: CASSPTGGQVGFF.